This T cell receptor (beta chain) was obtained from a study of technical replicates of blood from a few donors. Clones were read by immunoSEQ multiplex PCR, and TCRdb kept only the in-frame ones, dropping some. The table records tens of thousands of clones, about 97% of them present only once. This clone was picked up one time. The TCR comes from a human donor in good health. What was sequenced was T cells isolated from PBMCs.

CDR3 DNA: TGCGCCAGCAGCTCGCTAGCGGGAGGCTACAATGAGCAGTTCTTC. It yields the protein CASSSLAGGYNEQFF. V is TRBV5-1 and J is TRBJ2-1; 11 bases align to TRBD2. Trimming at V came to 3 bases and at J to 3 bases, leaving 2 bases not matched to a gene. The V gene's germline CDR1 is SGHRS and CDR2 YFSETQ. This CDR3 comprises 15 residues.